The 8 T cell receptor beta chains below come from one sample, sequenced in a study of radiotherapy plus CTLA-4 blockade in lung cancer (dated by TCRdb to 2016 to 2019). The library was obtained by the immunoSEQ multiplex PCR assay. TCRdb stores this immuneACCESS table with in-frame sequences only. Part of the clones is absent; in the studies checked, under half of the shortfall reflects unresolved V genes, and no reason is known for the rest. The sample table contains 60,000 to 70,000 clones; only one count was recorded for over 75% of them. The leading ten clones occupy less than 5% of the sample. Sequencing was performed on peripheral blood, taken from a patient treated with radiotherapy plus ipilimumab. These receptors all come from a human donor with non-small cell lung cancer who had a partial response to radiotherapy plus ipilimumab.

The J gene is TRBJ2-1, the V gene TRBV19; tentatively, D is TRBD2 (6 bases). Germline loops: CDR1 LNHDA, CDR2 SQIVND (reference sequence). The CDR3 runs to 15 residues. V was clipped by 3 bases and J by 3 bases, with 12 bases between them. CDR3 nucleotide sequence: TGTGCCAGTAGTATTAGGCGGCGGGACTACAATGAGCAGTTCTTC. Its protein product is CASSIRRRDYNEQFF. Supplemented by reference TRBV19 and TRBJ2-1, the full variable domain reads DGGITQSPKYLFRKEGQNVTLSCEQNLNHDAMYWYRQDPGQGLRLIYYSQIVNDFQKGDIAEGYSVSREKKESFPLTVTSAQKNPTAFYLCASSIRRRDYNEQFFGPGTRLTVL.

This clone was found a few times. This chain uses TRBV19 with TRBJ1-2; D is possibly TRBD1 (5 bases). In germline, CDR1 is LNHDA, CDR2 SQIVND (reference sequence). The CDR3 runs 12 residues. Trimming cost V 4 bases and J 5 bases, with 8 bases left between them. DNA for the CDR3: TGTGCCAGTAGTACCGGACAATATGGCTACACCTTC. Translating gives CASSTGQYGYTF.

In DNA form, the CDR3 reads TGTGCCAGCAAAGGAGCGGTACAAGAGACCCAGTACTTC. It encodes CASKGAVQETQYF. This rearrangement joins TRBV27 to TRBJ2-5; the D gene is possibly TRBD2 (5 bases). Per germline, CDR1 MNHEY and CDR2 SMNVEV (reference sequence). With 7 bases removed from V and 2 bases from J, the gap between germline ends came to 11 bases. This CDR3 region has 13 residues.

The chain employs TRBV11-2 and TRBJ2-3, with TRBD2 as a possible D gene (5 bases). With 2 bases removed from V and 2 bases from J, the gap between germline ends came to 8 bases. The germline V gene encodes CDR1 SGHAT and CDR2 FQNNGV. CDR3 length: 14 amino acids. In nucleotides, the CDR3 is TGTGCCAGCAGCTTAAGAGGGTACACAGATACGCAGTATTTT. Encoded protein: CASSLRGYTDTQYF.

The chain recombines TRBV7-9 with TRBJ1-5; perhaps TRBD1 as D (5 bases). Germline CDR1 SEHNR, CDR2 FQNEAQ (reference sequence). Deletions cut 4 bases from V and 7 bases from J, with 20 bases between. This CDR3 contains 16 residues. The CDR3 loop is CASSSAGLRNIQPQHF. CDR3 DNA: TGTGCCAGCAGCTCCGCGGGACTGAGAAATATCCAGCCCCAGCATTTT.

V gene TRBV19 combines with J gene TRBJ1-6; no definite D call. CDR1 and CDR2 (germline): LNHDA, SQIVND (reference sequence). CDR3 length: 13 residues. With 5 bases removed from V and 7 bases from J, the gap between germline ends came to 9 bases. CDR3 loop: CASSSRVNSPLHF. CDR3 bases: TGTGCCAGTAGTTCCCGGGTGAATTCACCCCTCCACTTT.

This clone showed up just once. The V and J genes are TRBV2 and TRBJ2-5, with 7 bases matching TRBD2. The CDR3 contains 14 residues. Germline assignment: CDR1 SNHLY and CDR2 FYNNEI. V lost 2 bases and J lost 5; bases outside the gene matches: 5. CDR3 amino acids: CASSEQRDSETQYF. CDR3 nucleotide sequence: TGTGCCAGCAGTGAACAGCGGGATAGTGAGACCCAGTACTTC.

This chain uses TRBV18 with TRBJ1-2; 8 bases align to TRBD1. CDR1 is KGHSH and CDR2 is LQKENI in the germline V gene. CDR3 length: 15 amino acids. Losses at the gene ends were 4 bases for V and 6 bases for J; bases not matched to a gene: 10. CDR3 in DNA: TGTGCCAGCTCACGTCAAGGCGGACAGGGTAATGGCTACACCTTC. Translating it yields CASSRQGGQGNGYTF. The full variable domain, in which reference TRBV18 and TRBJ1-2 provide the parts outside the CDR3, is NAGVMQNPRHLVRRRGQEARLRCSPMKGHSHVYWYRQLPEEGLKFMVYLQKENIIDESGMPKERFSAEFPKEGPSILRIQQVVRGDSAAYFCASSRQGGQGNGYTFGSGTRLTVV.